This T cell receptor beta chain was observed in a study of spatial heterogeneity in lung cancer. Study-wide findings and caveats: Mutation tallies in tumors tracked expanded intratumoral alpha and beta TCR counts.

The time point: sample taken at primary tumor resection. Each CDR3 protein is one row after TCRdb ran MiXCR on the 5' RACE reads. The sample has thousands of distinct CDR3 sequences; about 7% are singletons. This clonotype was observed at least ten times. The target antigen is unknown. This beta chain was picked up by a library intended for alpha chains and is off target, so its count carries little meaning. Trimming took off 1 base at V and 3 bases at J, with 13 bases between the two ends. Looked up from germline, CDR1 is SQVTM and CDR2 is ANQGSEA. This CDR3 comprises 14 residues. Sequences were derived from lung tumor tissue, sampled at surgery. The V call is TRBV29-1, the J call TRBJ2-7, with D hard to call. The clonotype comes from a female donor with early-stage non-small cell lung cancer. The CDR3 coding sequence is TGCAGCGTTGAAGGGGTTCAGGTAGGCTACGAGCAGTACTTC. The encoded protein is CSVEGVQVGYEQYF.